The 31 T cell receptor beta chains presented below share a single source sample, sequenced in a study of blood T cell repertoires in COVID-19. Produced via immunoSEQ multiplex PCR; TCRdb's table is partial and in-frame only. The repertoire holds 30,000 to 40,000 clones, with roughly nine tenths as singletons. Sequencing was performed on peripheral blood. Receptors were obtained from a middle-aged man with active or convalescent COVID-19.

The chain has TRBV18 and TRBJ2-7; TRBD1 agrees at 10 bases. V lost 3 bases to trimming and J lost 7 bases; unmatched junction nucleotides: 6. Germline V gene sequence: CDR1 KGHSH, CDR2 LQKENI. This CDR3 is 14 amino acids long. CDR3 protein: CASSPRGTGEEQYF. CDR3 coding DNA: TGTGCCAGCTCACCCAGAGGGACAGGGGAAGAGCAGTACTTC.

This rearrangement joins TRBV28 to TRBJ2-1; possibly TRBD2 for D (6 bases). The CDR3 totals 15 residues. Looked up from germline, CDR1 is MDHEN and CDR2 is SYDVKM. Trimming took 3 bases from V and 1 from J, leaving 10 bases between them. CDR3 loop: CASSLGTPSYNEQFF. The CDR3 DNA is TGTGCCAGCAGTTTGGGGACTCCTTCCTACAATGAGCAGTTCTTC. The full variable domain, completed using reference TRBV28 and TRBJ2-1, is DVKVTQSSRYLVKRTGEKVFLECVQDMDHENMFWYRQDPGLGLRLIYFSYDVKMKEKGDIPEGYSVSREKKERFSLILESASTNQTSMYLCASSLGTPSYNEQFFGPGTRLTVL.

The chain couples TRBV28 to TRBJ2-2, with 8 bases lining up with TRBD2. Germline V gene data show CDR1 as MDHEN and CDR2 as SYDVKM. V shed 4 bases, J shed 8 bases, and the junction held 18 bases outside the gene matches. CDR3 length: 18 residues. Here the CDR3 reads CASSSLRRASGFKGELFF. The CDR3 region has the DNA TGTGCCAGCAGTTCCCTCCGGCGGGCTAGCGGGTTTAAAGGGGAGCTGTTTTTT.

V gene TRBV29-1 combines with J gene TRBJ2-3; no definite D call. This CDR3 is built from 14 residues. Germline assignment: CDR1 SQVTM and CDR2 ANQGSEA. Trimming shortened V by 2 bases and J by 1 base, and 10 bases separated the two germline ends. The CDR3 sequence is CSVETESRTDTQYF. In DNA form, the CDR3 reads TGCAGCGTTGAAACAGAATCTCGCACAGATACGCAGTATTTT.

This chain connects TRBV27 to TRBJ2-7; 8 bases agree with TRBD1. Germline assignment: CDR1 MNHEY and CDR2 SMNVEV (reference sequence). This CDR3 region has 16 residues. J gave up 3 bases and V 3 bases, and 10 bases lay outside the gene matches. CDR3 DNA: TGTGCCAGCAGTTTCTATCTTGGACAGGGAGTCTACGAGCAGTACTTC. Translation: CASSFYLGQGVYEQYF.

The DNA of the CDR3 is TGCGCCAGCAGCTTGGAGGGGAAGAACACTGAAGCTTTCTTT. Its translation is CASSLEGKNTEAFF. This chain links TRBV5-1 with TRBJ1-1, with D perhaps TRBD1 (5 bases). The CDR3 runs to 14 residues. Germline V lookup: CDR1 SGHRS, CDR2 YFSETQ. Trimming removed 0 bases from V and 1 base from J, with 7 bases in between.

The rearrangement uses TRBV5-1 and TRBJ2-7, with a tentative D call TRBD1 (5 bases). V was clipped by 5 bases and J by 3 bases, with 12 bases between them. CDR1 is SGHRS and CDR2 is YFSETQ in the germline V gene. The CDR3 extends over 13 amino acids. Here the CDR3 reads CASSFRGGYEQYF. CDR3 in DNA: TGCGCCAGCAGTTTTAGGGGCGGCTACGAGCAGTACTTC. Supplemented by reference TRBV5-1 and TRBJ2-7, the full variable domain reads KAGVTQTPRYLIKTRGQQVTLSCSPISGHRSVSWYQQTPGQGLQFLFEYFSETQRNKGNFPGRFSGRQFSNSRSEMNVSTLELGDSALYLCASSFRGGYEQYFGPGTRLTVT.

This clone was observed a single time. The V and J genes are TRBV28 and TRBJ2-7, with D unresolved. CDR3 size: 13 residues. Germline-derived CDR1 and CDR2 are MDHEN and SYDVKM. Trimming removed 6 bases from V and 3 bases from J, with 12 bases in between. CDR3 sequence reads: CASSGGSLYEQYF. CDR3 nucleotides: TGTGCCAGCAGCGGTGGTAGCCTCTACGAGCAGTACTTC.

The chain uses TRBV11-3 and TRBJ2-2; D is possibly TRBD2 (5 bases). From germline, CDR1 is SGHNT and CDR2 YENEEA. The V and J ends lost 1 base and 4 bases respectively, with 7 bases between them. This CDR3 comprises 14 residues. The CDR3 loop is CASSLGAGTGELFF. The CDR3 DNA follows: TGTGCCAGCAGCTTAGGGGCGGGCACCGGGGAGCTGTTTTTT. The full variable domain, its missing parts supplied by reference TRBV11-3 and TRBJ2-2, is EAGVVQSPRYKIIEKKQPVAFWCNPISGHNTLYWYLQNLGQGPELLIRYENEEAVDDSQLPKDRFSAERLKGVDSTLKIQPAELGDSAVYLCASSLGAGTGELFFGEGSRLTVL.

Notes on this clone: The junction shows a germline mismatch at one end, possibly a read error. The genes are TRBV18 and TRBJ1-6; 10 positions agree with TRBD1. CDR1 is KGHSH and CDR2 is LQKENI in the germline V gene. CDR3 size: 15 residues. The CDR3, as DNA: TGTGCCAGCTCACGGACAGGGGGGGGCAATTTACCCCTCCACTTT. Encoded protein: CASSRTGGGNLPLHF.

The V gene is TRBV30, the J gene TRBJ2-7; perhaps TRBD1 as D (6 bases). Trimming pared 2 bases from V and 3 bases from J, leaving 11 bases between. There are 13 residues in the CDR3. Germline CDR1 GTSNPN, CDR2 SVGIG (reference sequence). CDR3 nucleotide sequence: TGTGCCTGGAGTCGTGGGACACACTACGAGCAGTACTTC. It yields the protein CAWSRGTHYEQYF.

CDR3 sequence reads: CASSILAGGYGYTF. The DNA of the CDR3 is TGTGCCAGTAGTATTCTCGCGGGGGGCTATGGCTACACCTTC. The chain has TRBV19 and TRBJ1-2, with D maybe TRBD1 (5 bases). Germline V gives CDR1 LNHDA, CDR2 SQIVND (reference sequence). The CDR3 sequence is 14 residues long. V dropped 3 bases and J dropped 4 bases, with 12 bases sitting between them.

The chain combines TRBV4-2 with TRBJ1-4; 7 nucleotides align to TRBD1. The germline gives CDR1 LGHNA, CDR2 YNFKEQ. Germline trimming cut 0 bases from V and 6 bases from J; bases unmatched to any gene: 4. CDR3 size: 15 residues. CDR3 DNA sequence: TGTGCCAGCAGCCAAGAGGGACAGTTTGATGAAAAACTGTTTTTT. It encodes CASSQEGQFDEKLFF.

The chain combines TRBV10-3 with TRBJ2-1; 8 bases are a match to TRBD2. Trimming cost V 3 bases and J 5 bases; bases outside gene matches: 9. Germline loops: CDR1 ENHRY, CDR2 SYGVKD. There are 16 residues in the CDR3. CDR3 sequence: CAISERGGLGNNEQFF. Written as DNA, the CDR3 is TGTGCCATCAGTGAAAGGGGGGGACTAGGTAACAATGAGCAGTTCTTC.

V gene TRBV5-1 combines with J gene TRBJ2-7; D perhaps matches TRBD2 (7 bases). The ends were cut back, 4 bases at V and 6 bases at J, with 17 bases in the middle. The CDR3 consists of 14 residues. The germline V gene encodes CDR1 SGHRS and CDR2 YFSETQ. The CDR3 loop is CASSVRGGTVEQYF. CDR3 nucleotide sequence: TGCGCCAGCAGCGTCAGGGGAGGGACCGTCGAGCAGTACTTC.

This clone was seen a single time. The chain joins TRBV4-1 to TRBJ1-1, with TRBD1 matching 7 bases. The J segment lost 5 bases and the V segment lost 5 bases, leaving 8 bases of the junction unmatched. The CDR3 totals 14 residues. Germline V CDR1 and CDR2: MGHRA, YSYEKL. The CDR3 region is CASSSRQGLTEAFF. CDR3 coding DNA: TGCGCCAGCAGCTCCCGACAGGGTTTGACTGAAGCTTTCTTT.

The genes are TRBV9 and TRBJ1-2; 7 positions match TRBD1. J gave up 8 bases and V 6 bases, and 4 bases lay outside the gene matches. From germline, CDR1 is SGDLS and CDR2 YYNGEE. This CDR3 has 11 amino acids. CDR3 amino acids: CASKGARGYTF. In nucleotides, the CDR3 is TGTGCCAGCAAGGGGGCGCGAGGCTACACCTTC.

The rearrangement uses TRBV11-2 and TRBJ2-2; 14 bases map to TRBD2. J gave up 4 bases and V 4 bases, and 8 bases lay outside the gene matches. The germline CDR1 and CDR2 sequences are SGHAT and FQNNGV. CDR3 length: 18 amino acids. The CDR3 is CASSSPTSGRGVTGELFF. In DNA form, the CDR3 reads TGTGCCAGCAGCTCCCCGACTAGCGGGAGGGGGGTCACCGGGGAGCTGTTTTTT.

V is TRBV24-1 and J is TRBJ2-3; 7 bases agree with TRBD1. After removal of 2 bases from V and 3 bases from J, the junction contained 4 bases not matched to a gene. Per the germline V gene, CDR1 is KGHDR and CDR2 is SFDVKD. The CDR3 totals 15 residues. CDR3 in amino acids: CATSDWAGGTDTQYF. CDR3 coding DNA: TGTGCCACCAGTGATTGGGCAGGGGGAACAGATACGCAGTATTTT.

This clone was observed a few times. The rearrangement uses TRBV24-1 and TRBJ1-2, with D possibly matching TRBD1 (6 bases). Germline V gives CDR1 KGHDR, CDR2 SFDVKD. With 3 bases removed from V and 9 bases from J, the gap between germline ends came to 10 bases. The CDR3 is made up of 12 amino acids. In DNA, the CDR3 is TGTGCCACCAGTGATCAAGACAGGCGCTACACCTTC. This codes for CATSDQDRRYTF.

The chain recombines TRBV5-6 with TRBJ2-1; 8 bases fit TRBD2. With 4 bases clipped from V and 8 bases from J, the junction kept 20 bases outside the gene matches. From germline, CDR1 is SGHDT and CDR2 YYEEEE. The CDR3 runs to 18 residues. The CDR3 region is CASSPPWVRSGSWDEQFF. The CDR3 bases are TGTGCCAGCAGCCCCCCTTGGGTTAGGAGCGGGAGTTGGGATGAGCAGTTCTTC.

The V and J genes are TRBV7-9 and TRBJ1-4; D gene ambiguous. Germline lookup yields CDR1 SEHNR and CDR2 FQNEAQ (reference sequence). The CDR3 is 16 amino acids. Trimming removed 0 bases from V and 1 base from J, with 9 bases in between. The CDR3 DNA is TGTGCCAGCAGCTTAGCGGCAGGTGGAACTAATGAAAAACTGTTTTTT. Its protein product is CASSLAAGGTNEKLFF.

V and J are TRBV29-1 and TRBJ2-1; 7 nucleotides match TRBD2. Losses at the gene ends were 4 bases for V and 6 bases for J; bases not matched to a gene: 15. The CDR3 is made up of 16 amino acids. Germline V gene sequence: CDR1 SQVTM, CDR2 ANQGSEA. DNA of the CDR3: TGCAGCGTTGTGGGTCTACTAGCGCGAGAGGGCAATGAGCAGTTCTTC. Protein product: CSVVGLLAREGNEQFF.

The chain couples TRBV5-1 to TRBJ2-5, with a possible D match to TRBD1 (5 bases). Trimming took off 4 bases at V and 4 bases at J, with 14 bases between the two ends. Germline CDR1 is SGHRS and CDR2 is YFSETQ. The CDR3 spans 14 residues. The CDR3 reads CASSQATGSETQYF. The CDR3 DNA follows: TGCGCCAGCAGCCAGGCCACAGGATCAGAGACCCAGTACTTC.

The chain joins TRBV5-1 to TRBJ2-7; 10 bases are a match to TRBD1. Per the germline V gene, CDR1 is SGHRS and CDR2 is YFSETQ. The CDR3 length is 17 residues. V was pared by 0 bases and J by 0 bases, with 6 bases of the junction left unmatched. The chain's CDR3 is CASSLVAGQGYSYEQYF. In DNA form, the CDR3 reads TGCGCCAGCAGCTTGGTGGCGGGACAGGGGTACTCCTACGAGCAGTACTTC.

As DNA, the CDR3 is TGTGCCAGCCGTGGGGCAGCCTACGAGCAGTACTTC. Its protein is CASRGAAYEQYF. V gene TRBV19 combines with J gene TRBJ2-7; maybe TRBD1 (5 bases). This CDR3 has 12 amino acids. Germline CDR1 LNHDA, CDR2 SQIVND (reference sequence). Trimming took 9 bases from V and 2 from J, leaving 11 bases between them.

There are a few counts of this clone. CDR3 DNA sequence: TGTGCCAGCAGTTACCCAAGCGACAGCAATTCACCCCTCCACTTT. Translating gives CASSYPSDSNSPLHF. The chain employs TRBV6-2 or TRBV6-3 and TRBJ1-6; a possible D gene is TRBD1 (5 bases). The CDR3 totals 15 residues. V was cut by 2 bases and J by 7 bases, with 12 bases left in between. CDR1 is MNHEY, CDR2 SVGEGT, per germline.

The chain has TRBV4-2 and TRBJ2-4; 9 bases match TRBD1. The germline V gene encodes CDR1 LGHNA and CDR2 YNFKEQ. V shed 3 bases, J shed 10 bases, and the junction held 7 bases outside the gene matches. The CDR3 is 14 residues long. The chain's CDR3 is CASSHQGTGRIQYF. Written as DNA, the CDR3 is TGTGCCAGCAGCCACCAAGGGACAGGGCGGATTCAGTACTTC.

The chain is built from TRBV13 and TRBJ2-1, with 8 nucleotides matching TRBD1. Germline V gene lookup returns CDR1 PRHDT and CDR2 FYEKMQ (reference sequence). V gave up 2 bases and J gave up 2 bases; unmatched junction bases: 5. This CDR3 has 16 residues. CDR3 DNA: TGTGCCAGCAGCTTATGGGCAGGGGGCGCCTACAATGAGCAGTTCTTC. Translating gives CASSLWAGGAYNEQFF.

The chain employs TRBV30 and TRBJ1-3; 8 nucleotides agree with TRBD1. The V and J ends lost 3 bases and 0 bases, in that order; junction bases with no gene match: 10. Germline-derived CDR1 and CDR2 are GTSNPN and SVGIG (reference sequence). The CDR3 totals 17 residues. CDR3 in amino acids: CAWRGRQGTSSGNTIYF. The CDR3 coding sequence is TGTGCCTGGAGGGGGAGACAGGGGACGAGCTCTGGAAACACCATATATTTT.

The rearrangement links TRBV6-5 to TRBJ2-7, with a tentative D call TRBD1 (5 bases). This CDR3 contains 13 residues. CDR1 is MNHEY, CDR2 SVGAGI, per germline. The germline V and J ends were trimmed by 7 bases and 0 bases, with 10 bases remaining between them. CDR3 loop: CASTGIISYEQYF. The CDR3 region has the DNA TGTGCCAGCACAGGGATAATCTCCTACGAGCAGTACTTC.